The T cell receptor (beta chain) under discussion was sequenced for a study of T cell repertoires in cytomegalovirus infection. Looking at the study overall: From public TCR beta signatures came an indication of both CMV infection and matching HLA type.

Overall study findings and caveats: Accumulated public TCR beta family frequency recognized individuals carrying CMV together with the relevant HLA. Within the response measured ex vivo, HLA-C-restricted CMV-specific TCR beta clonotypes were dominant.

MiXCR, run by TCRdb on the reads, gives a single entry per CDR3 protein. The table records 490,000 or so distinct CDR3 sequences, 10% to 12% of them present only once. This clonotype was seen at least ten times. Its target is unknown. The CDR3 extends over 13 amino acids. Germline V gives CDR1 SNHLY, CDR2 FYNNEI. V lost 10 bases and J lost 2; bases outside the gene matches: 5. The origin of this receptor is a human donor in good health (CMV status not recorded). Some clones in this sample may be carry-over from other donors' samples. The V call is TRBV2, the J call TRBJ2-7; 10 bases match TRBD1. Sequenced material: PBMCs. CDR3 residues: CATGQGVAYEQYF. CDR3 coding DNA: TGTGCCACAGGACAGGGGGTTGCCTACGAGCAGTACTTC.